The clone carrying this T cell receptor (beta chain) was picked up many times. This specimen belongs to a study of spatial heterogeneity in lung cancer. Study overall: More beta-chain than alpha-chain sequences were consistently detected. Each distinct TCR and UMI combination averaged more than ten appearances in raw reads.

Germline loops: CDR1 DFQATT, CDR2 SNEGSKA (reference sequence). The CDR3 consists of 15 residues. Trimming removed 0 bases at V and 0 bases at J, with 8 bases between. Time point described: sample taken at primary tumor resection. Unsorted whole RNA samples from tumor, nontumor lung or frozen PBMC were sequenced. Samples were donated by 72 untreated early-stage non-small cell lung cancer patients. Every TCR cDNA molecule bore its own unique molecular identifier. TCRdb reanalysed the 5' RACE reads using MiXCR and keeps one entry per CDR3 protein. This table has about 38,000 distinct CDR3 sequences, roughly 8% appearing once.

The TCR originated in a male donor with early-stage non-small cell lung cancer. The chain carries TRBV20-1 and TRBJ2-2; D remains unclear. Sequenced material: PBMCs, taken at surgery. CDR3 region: CSARDSDPNTGELFF. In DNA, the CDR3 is TGCAGTGCTAGAGACTCTGATCCGAACACCGGGGAGCTGTTTTTT.